This TCR beta chain was identified during a study of Ad26.COV2.S vaccination and SARS-CoV-2 variants. Whole-study context: Intramuscularly, Ad26.COV2.S was given either once or twice, 56 days apart.

Treatment specified: around 19 received Ad26.COV2.S at low or high dose, single or two shots; 5 received placebo; per-sample allocation not given. The investigators took samples on day 63 after the first vaccine or placebo injection. Using immunoSEQ multiplex PCR, the repertoire was profiled, and TCRdb retains in-frame clones only, with some absent. The repertoire consists of 360,000 or so clones, with about nine tenths occurring once and the leading ten covering 1.9%. The CDR3 length is 17 residues. J was trimmed by 5 bases and V by 3 bases; bases with no gene match: 11. The germline V gene encodes CDR1 LNHDA and CDR2 SQIVND (reference sequence).

Sample: peripheral blood, taken in a trial of Ad26.COV2.S vaccine versus placebo. J is TRBJ2-5 and V is TRBV19, with TRBD1 matching 11 bases. This clonotype originated in a person between 18 and 60 years old who received the Ad26.COV2.S COVID-19 vaccine or a placebo. In DNA form, the CDR3 reads TGTGCCAGTAGTATGGACAGGGGGCGGCCGGGGCGGGAGACCCAGTACTTC. Translating gives CASSMDRGRPGRETQYF.